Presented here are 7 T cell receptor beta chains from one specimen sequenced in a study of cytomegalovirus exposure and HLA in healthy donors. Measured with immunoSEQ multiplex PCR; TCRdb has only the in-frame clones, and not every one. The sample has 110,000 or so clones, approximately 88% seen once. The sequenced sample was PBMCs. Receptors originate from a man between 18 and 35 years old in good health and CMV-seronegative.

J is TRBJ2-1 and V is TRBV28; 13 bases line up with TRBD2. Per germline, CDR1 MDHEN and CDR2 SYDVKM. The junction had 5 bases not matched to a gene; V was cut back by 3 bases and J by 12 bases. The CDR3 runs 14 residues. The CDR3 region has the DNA TGTGCCAGCAGTTTTCGGACTAGCGGGAGCGTGCAGTTCTTC. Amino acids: CASSFRTSGSVQFF.

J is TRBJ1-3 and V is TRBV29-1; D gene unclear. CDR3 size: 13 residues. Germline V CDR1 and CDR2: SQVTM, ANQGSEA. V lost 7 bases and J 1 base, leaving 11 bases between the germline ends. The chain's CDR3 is CSALGLSGNTIYF. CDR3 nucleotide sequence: TGCAGCGCCCTAGGTCTATCTGGAAACACCATATATTTT.

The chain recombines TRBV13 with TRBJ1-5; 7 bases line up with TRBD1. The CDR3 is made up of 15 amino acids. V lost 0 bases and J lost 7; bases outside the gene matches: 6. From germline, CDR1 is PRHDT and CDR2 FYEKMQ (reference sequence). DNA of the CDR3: TGTGCCAGCAGCTTAGGCAGGGGGTCTTTACAGCCCCAGCATTTT. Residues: CASSLGRGSLQPQHF.

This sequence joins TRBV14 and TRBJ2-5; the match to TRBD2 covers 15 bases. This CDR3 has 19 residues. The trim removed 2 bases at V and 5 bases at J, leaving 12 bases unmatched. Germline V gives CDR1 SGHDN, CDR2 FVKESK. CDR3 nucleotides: TGTGCCAGCAGCCAACGAAGGACTAGCGGGAGGGCCCTCTTTGAGACCCAGTACTTC. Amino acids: CASSQRRTSGRALFETQYF.

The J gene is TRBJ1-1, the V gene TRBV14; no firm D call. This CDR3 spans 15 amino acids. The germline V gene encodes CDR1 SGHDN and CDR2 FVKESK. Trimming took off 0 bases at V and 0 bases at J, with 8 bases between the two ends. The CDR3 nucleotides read TGTGCCAGCAGCCAAGATGCAGGCGTGAACACTGAAGCTTTCTTT. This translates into CASSQDAGVNTEAFF.

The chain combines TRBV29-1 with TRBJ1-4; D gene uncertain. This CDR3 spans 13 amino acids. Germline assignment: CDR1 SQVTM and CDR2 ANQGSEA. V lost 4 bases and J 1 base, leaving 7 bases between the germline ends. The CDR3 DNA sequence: TGCAGCGTTGGACTACGAACTAATGAAAAACTGTTTTTT. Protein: CSVGLRTNEKLFF.

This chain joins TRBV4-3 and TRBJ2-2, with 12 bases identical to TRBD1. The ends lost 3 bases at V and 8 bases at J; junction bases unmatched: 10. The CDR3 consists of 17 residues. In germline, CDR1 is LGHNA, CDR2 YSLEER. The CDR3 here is CASSQGTGGFWSGELFF. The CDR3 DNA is TGCGCCAGCAGCCAGGGGACAGGGGGCTTTTGGTCTGGGGAGCTGTTTTTT.